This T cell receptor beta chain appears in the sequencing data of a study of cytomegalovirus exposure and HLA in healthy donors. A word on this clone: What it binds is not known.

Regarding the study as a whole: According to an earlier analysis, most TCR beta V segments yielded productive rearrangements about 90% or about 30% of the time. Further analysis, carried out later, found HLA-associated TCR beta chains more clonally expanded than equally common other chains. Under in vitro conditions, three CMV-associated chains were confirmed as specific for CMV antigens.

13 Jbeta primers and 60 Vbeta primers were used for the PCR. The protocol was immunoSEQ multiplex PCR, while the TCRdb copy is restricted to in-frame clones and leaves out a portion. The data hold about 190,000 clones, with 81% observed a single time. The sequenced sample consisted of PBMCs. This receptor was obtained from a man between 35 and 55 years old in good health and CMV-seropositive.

CDR3 residues: CASRFGEQETQYF. As DNA, the CDR3 is TGTGCCAGCAGATTCGGGGAACAAGAGACCCAGTACTTC. The V and J genes are TRBV6-5 and TRBJ2-5, with D perhaps TRBD2 (5 bases). The germline V gene has CDR1 MNHEY and CDR2 SVGAGI. CDR3 length: 13 amino acids. The V end was cut by 6 bases, the J end by 2 bases, with 10 bases between.